The 19 T cell receptor beta chains in this list originate from one sample, sequenced in a study of T cells in localized non-small cell lung cancer. Assay: immunoSEQ multiplex PCR; the TCRdb copy retains only in-frame clones and omits some. The repertoire includes tens of thousands of clones, around nine tenths of them detected once, and less than 25% sits in the top ten. Sample: peripheral blood, taken before any cancer treatment. These TCRs come from a woman between 35 and 70 years old with stage I squamous cell lung carcinoma.

V gene TRBV19 combines with J gene TRBJ2-7, with D tentatively TRBD1 (5 bases). Germline CDR1 reads LNHDA; CDR2 reads SQIVND (reference sequence). V lost 1 base and J lost 3, with 10 bases in between. The CDR3 consists of 14 residues. Written as DNA, the CDR3 is TGTGCCAGTAGTATAGCGGCAGGGTACTACGAGCAGTACTTC. Protein sequence: CASSIAAGYYEQYF.

The genes are TRBV6-6 and TRBJ1-1; a possible D gene is TRBD1 (5 bases). Germline V lookup: CDR1 MNHNY, CDR2 SVGAGI (reference sequence). Trimming shortened V by 6 bases and J by 1 base, and 9 bases separated the two germline ends. There are 13 residues in the CDR3. The CDR3 DNA sequence: TGTGCCAGCAGCAGCACAGGGAACACTGAAGCTTTCTTT. Protein: CASSSTGNTEAFF.

The genes are TRBV30 and TRBJ1-2, with TRBD1 as a possible D gene (6 bases). V lost 3 bases and J lost 1, with 18 bases in between. Per germline, CDR1 GTSNPN and CDR2 SVGIG (reference sequence). The CDR3 spans 16 residues. This chain's CDR3 is CAWRPAQGQINYGYTF. The CDR3 DNA is TGTGCCTGGAGGCCCGCCCAAGGACAGATTAACTATGGCTACACCTTC.

V is TRBV25-1 and J is TRBJ2-3, with 8 bases fitting TRBD2. The germline V gene has CDR1 MGHDK and CDR2 SYGVNS. The CDR3 loop spans 10 amino acids. Trimming cost V 9 bases and J 9 bases; bases outside gene matches: 2. CDR3 DNA sequence: TGTGCCAGTCGCGGGGGGACGCAGTATTTT. It specifies CASRGGTQYF.

This chain connects TRBV15 to TRBJ1-1, with 9 bases fitting TRBD1. Germline CDR1 and CDR2: LNHNV and YYDKDF (reference sequence). Trimming cost V 0 bases and J 5 bases; bases outside gene matches: 13. The CDR3 consists of 18 residues. As DNA, the CDR3 is TGTGCCACCAGCAGAGAGGGGGGCCATCGGGACAGGGTTACTGAAGCTTTCTTT. Amino acid sequence: CATSREGGHRDRVTEAFF.

CDR3 bases: TGTGCCAGCAGCTGGGCCGGGACTAGAACCGGGGAGCTGTTTTTT. Its protein product is CASSWAGTRTGELFF. The chain combines TRBV7-2 with TRBJ2-2; TRBD2 aligns across 8 bases. Germline loops: CDR1 SGHTA, CDR2 FQGNSA. V lost 4 bases and J lost 5; bases outside the gene matches: 6. The CDR3 is 15 amino acids.

The chain recombines TRBV5-1 with TRBJ1-2, with TRBD1 matching 10 bases. The CDR3 has 13 residues. The germline V gene encodes CDR1 SGHRS and CDR2 YFSETQ. V lost 0 bases and J lost 7; bases outside the gene matches: 0. The CDR3 bases are TGCGCCAGCAGCTTGGGGGACAGGGGTGGCTACACCTTC. This encodes CASSLGDRGGYTF.

The chain has TRBV27 and TRBJ1-1, with unresolved D. The CDR3 consists of 16 residues. CDR1 MNHEY and CDR2 SMNVEV come from the germline V gene (reference sequence). Trimming pared 4 bases from V and 5 bases from J, leaving 20 bases between. The CDR3 DNA sequence: TGTGCCAGCAGTTCCCCCGGACTCTCCCGGGGTACTGAAGCTTTCTTT. Amino acids: CASSSPGLSRGTEAFF.

The V and J genes are TRBV2 and TRBJ1-5, with 8 bases matching TRBD1. This CDR3 comprises 15 residues. Germline CDR1 and CDR2: SNHLY and FYNNEI. The junction had 4 bases not matched to a gene; V was cut back by 3 bases and J by 3 bases. The CDR3 sequence: CASSDTGGSNQPQHF. DNA of the CDR3: TGTGCCAGCAGTGATACAGGGGGTTCCAATCAGCCCCAGCATTTT.

The chain is built from TRBV5-4 and TRBJ2-2; D is possibly TRBD2 (5 bases). The V gene's germline CDR1 is SGHNT and CDR2 YYREEE (reference sequence). The CDR3 runs 12 residues. Deletions cut 2 bases from V and 7 bases from J, with 6 bases between. CDR3: CASSLGGGELFF. DNA for the CDR3: TGTGCCAGCAGCTTAGGAGGCGGGGAGCTGTTTTTT.

The chain combines TRBV5-6 with TRBJ2-5, with TRBD2 matching over 11 bases. The germline V gene has CDR1 SGHDT and CDR2 YYEEEE. Trimming at V came to 2 bases and at J to 3 bases, leaving 3 bases not matched to a gene. CDR3 size: 15 residues. The CDR3 protein is CASSLNSGGEETQYF. CDR3 bases: TGTGCCAGCAGCTTAAATAGCGGGGGGGAAGAGACCCAGTACTTC.

V usage is TRBV5-1 and J usage is TRBJ1-4; no firm D call. The V gene's germline CDR1 is SGHRS and CDR2 YFSETQ. The germline V and J ends were trimmed by 2 bases and 0 bases, with 8 bases remaining between them. This CDR3 spans 15 amino acids. The CDR3 DNA follows: TGCGCCAGCAGCTTAAGCGGTGCAACTAATGAAAAACTGTTTTTT. Protein sequence: CASSLSGATNEKLFF.

This clone was seen once. V usage is TRBV19 and J usage is TRBJ1-2, with 10 bases identical to TRBD1. V was pared by 6 bases and J by 4 bases, with 5 bases of the junction left unmatched. This CDR3 comprises 14 residues. Germline CDR1 and CDR2: LNHDA and SQIVND (reference sequence). CDR3 coding DNA: TGTGCCAGTAGCGACAGGGGGCGCTTCTATGGCTACACCTTC. The encoded protein is CASSDRGRFYGYTF. Full variable domain (remainder filled in from reference TRBV19 and TRBJ1-2): DGGITQSPKYLFRKEGQNVTLSCEQNLNHDAMYWYRQDPGQGLRLIYYSQIVNDFQKGDIAEGYSVSREKKESFPLTVTSAQKNPTAFYLCASSDRGRFYGYTFGSGTRLTVV.

This clone was recorded once. Distinct nucleotide sequences in the sample also encode this CDR3. The V and J genes are TRBV30 and TRBJ1-5; D may be TRBD1 (6 bases). V lost 2 bases and J lost 6, with 11 bases in between. The CDR3 has 13 residues. Germline V gene data show CDR1 as GTSNPN and CDR2 as SVGIG (reference sequence). Here the CDR3 reads CAWSQGSSQPQHF. CDR3 DNA: TGTGCCTGGAGTCAGGGGTCCAGTCAGCCCCAGCATTTT.

The chain has TRBV27 and TRBJ1-4; D gene uncertain. V was clipped by 5 bases and J by 0 bases, with 10 bases between them. The CDR3 has 15 amino acids. Germline V gives CDR1 MNHEY, CDR2 SMNVEV (reference sequence). In DNA form, the CDR3 reads TGTGCCAGCAGTCCCGGTCGAACAACTAATGAAAAACTGTTTTTT. As protein: CASSPGRTTNEKLFF.

V usage is TRBV5-8 and J usage is TRBJ2-6, with TRBD2 matching 12 bases. The CDR3 loop spans 18 amino acids. The V and J ends lost 0 bases and 1 base, in that order; junction bases with no gene match: 2. Per the germline V gene, CDR1 is SGHTS and CDR2 is YDEGEE. The CDR3 is CASSLATSGGSGANVLTF. The CDR3 DNA follows: TGTGCCAGCAGCTTGGCTACTAGCGGGGGGTCTGGGGCCAACGTCCTGACTTTC.

The chain joins TRBV2 to TRBJ1-1; D is uncertain. V was cut by 3 bases and J by 4 bases, with 6 bases left in between. CDR3 size: 12 residues. The germline gives CDR1 SNHLY, CDR2 FYNNEI. CDR3 protein: CASSEVGTEAFF. In DNA, the CDR3 is TGTGCCAGCAGTGAGGTTGGCACTGAAGCTTTCTTT. The full variable domain, completed using reference TRBV2 and TRBJ1-1, is EPEVTQTPSHQVTQMGQEVILRCVPISNHLYFYWYRQILGQKVEFLVSFYNNEISEKSEIFDDQFSVERPDGSNFTLKIRSTKLEDSAMYFCASSEVGTEAFFGQGTRLTVV.

This clone was seen only once. The rearrangement joins TRBV19 to TRBJ1-5; maybe TRBD1 (6 bases). In germline, CDR1 is LNHDA, CDR2 SQIVND (reference sequence). CDR3 length: 15 residues. Trimming removed 3 bases from V and 5 bases from J, with 14 bases in between. In DNA, the CDR3 is TGTGCCAGTAGTATTCAGGGGTTAACTGATCAGCCCCAGCATTTT. Translating gives CASSIQGLTDQPQHF.

This rearrangement joins TRBV5-6 to TRBJ1-2, with TRBD1 matching over 10 bases. The germline CDR1 and CDR2 sequences are SGHDT and YYEEEE. V trimming: 4 bases; J trimming: 7 bases; junction bases outside the gene matches: 7. The CDR3 contains 14 residues. Written as DNA, the CDR3 is TGTGCCAGCAGCACGGGACAGGGGAGGGGTGGCTACACCTTC. It codes for CASSTGQGRGGYTF.